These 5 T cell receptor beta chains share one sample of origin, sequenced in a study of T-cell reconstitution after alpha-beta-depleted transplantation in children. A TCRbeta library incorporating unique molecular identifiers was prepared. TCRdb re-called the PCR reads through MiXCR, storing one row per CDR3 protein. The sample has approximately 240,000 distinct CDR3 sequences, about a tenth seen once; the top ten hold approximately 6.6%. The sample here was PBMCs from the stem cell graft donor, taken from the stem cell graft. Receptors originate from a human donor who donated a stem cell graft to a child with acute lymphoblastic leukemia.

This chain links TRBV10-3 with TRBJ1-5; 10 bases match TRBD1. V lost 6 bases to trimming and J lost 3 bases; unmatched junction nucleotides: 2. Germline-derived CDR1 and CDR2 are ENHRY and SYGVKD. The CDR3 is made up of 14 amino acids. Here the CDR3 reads CAIRGTGDNQPQHF. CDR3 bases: TGTGCCATCAGAGGGACAGGGGACAATCAGCCCCAGCATTTT.

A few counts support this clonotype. DNA for the CDR3: TGCGCCAGCAGCTTGGCAGGACAGGGAATGGGGGAGACCCAGTACTTC. It encodes CASSLAGQGMGETQYF. The chain is built from TRBV5-1 and TRBJ2-5, with 8 positions matching TRBD1. Germline V gene lookup returns CDR1 SGHRS and CDR2 YFSETQ. CDR3 length: 16 amino acids. The ends lost 0 bases at V and 5 bases at J; junction bases unmatched: 9.

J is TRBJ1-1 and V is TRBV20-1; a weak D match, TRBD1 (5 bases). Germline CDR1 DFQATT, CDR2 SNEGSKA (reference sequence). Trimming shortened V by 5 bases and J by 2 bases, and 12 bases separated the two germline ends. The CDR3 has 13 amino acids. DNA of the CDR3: TGCAGTGCTGGGGCCCCGGGAAACACTGAAGCTTTCTTT. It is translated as CSAGAPGNTEAFF.

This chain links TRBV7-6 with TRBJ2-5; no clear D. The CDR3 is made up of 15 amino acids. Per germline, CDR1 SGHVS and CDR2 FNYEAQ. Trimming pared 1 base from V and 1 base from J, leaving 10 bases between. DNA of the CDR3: TGTGCCAGCAGCTTAGTTGGTGGGGTCCAAGAGACCCAGTACTTC. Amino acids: CASSLVGGVQETQYF.

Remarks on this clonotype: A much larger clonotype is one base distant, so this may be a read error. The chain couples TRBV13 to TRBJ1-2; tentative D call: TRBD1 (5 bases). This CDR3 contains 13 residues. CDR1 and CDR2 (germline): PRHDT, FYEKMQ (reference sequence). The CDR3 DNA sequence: TGTGCCAGCAGCTTAGGGTCGGCGGGGCGTCACGCCTTC. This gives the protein CASSLGSAGRHAF.